The next 27 T cell receptor beta chains were all read from a single sample in a study of blood T cells in healthy people across ages. Then a second PCR, running roughly 7 to 11 cycles, was carried out with a sample-barcoded 5' primer and a J-beta primer mix. One entry per CDR3 protein, called by TCRdb with MiXCR from the 5' RACE reads. The sample records around 1.5 million distinct CDR3 sequences, approximately 63% being singletons. The specimen sequenced was blood. The receptors shown here come from a man aged 18-30 years in good health.

CDR3 sequence: CASSDDRGWSYNEQFF. CDR3 nucleotides: TGTGCCAGCAGCGACGACAGGGGTTGGTCCTACAATGAGCAGTTCTTC. This chain uses TRBV12-3 or TRBV12-4 with TRBJ2-1; 8 positions agree with TRBD1. The CDR3 extends over 16 amino acids. Trimming at V came to 6 bases and at J to 1 base, leaving 8 bases not matched to a gene.

This clonotype came up a few times. V gene TRBV12-3 or TRBV12-4 combines with J gene TRBJ2-3; D is unclear. CDR3 length equals 15 residues. Trimming pared 5 bases from V and 1 base from J, leaving 13 bases between. CDR3 DNA sequence: TGTGCCAGCAGTCAGATTGAATGGGGCACAGATACGCAGTATTTT. Amino acid sequence: CASSQIEWGTDTQYF.

This chain uses TRBV15 with TRBJ2-7; tentatively, D is TRBD1 or TRBD2 (5 bases each). Per the germline V gene, CDR1 is LNHNV and CDR2 is YYDKDF (reference sequence). This CDR3 is built from 16 residues. Trimming pared 1 base from V and 0 bases from J, leaving 13 bases between. The CDR3, as DNA: TGTGCCACCAGCAGAGTGTGGGACCGAAGCTCCTACGAGCAGTACTTC. This gives the protein CATSRVWDRSSYEQYF.

This clonotype was found a few times. The chain is built from TRBV7-2 and TRBJ2-7; the match to TRBD2 covers 8 bases. This CDR3 spans 15 amino acids. The germline gives CDR1 SGHTA, CDR2 FQGNSA. V lost 5 bases to trimming and J lost 4 bases; unmatched junction nucleotides: 10. This chain's CDR3 is CASSHRVSGKYEQYF. The CDR3 nucleotides are TGTGCCAGCAGCCATCGCGTTAGCGGGAAGTACGAGCAGTACTTC.

Only one count was recorded for this clonotype. The chain has TRBV7-9 and TRBJ2-7; D call uncertain. Germline CDR1 SEHNR, CDR2 FQNEAQ (reference sequence). This CDR3 contains 15 residues. V lost 5 bases to trimming and J lost 0 bases, with 14 bases between them. The CDR3: CASSAVLQSSYEQYF. CDR3 sequence (DNA): TGTGCCAGCAGCGCCGTCCTACAGAGCTCCTACGAGCAGTACTTC.

This chain uses TRBV20-1 with TRBJ1-5, with D perhaps matching TRBD1 (5 bases). The CDR3 has 18 amino acids. The germline CDR1 and CDR2 sequences are DFQATT and SNEGSKA (reference sequence). Trimming took off 5 bases at V and 0 bases at J, with 23 bases between the two ends. The CDR3 DNA is TGCAGTGCTGGCCTCCGTCAACAGGACTTTTATAGCAATCAGCCCCAGCATTTT. Encoded protein: CSAGLRQQDFYSNQPQHF.

This clonotype was seen at least ten times. The chain couples TRBV24-1 to TRBJ2-3; D remains unclear. In germline, CDR1 is KGHDR, CDR2 SFDVKD. The ends were cut back, 3 bases at V and 2 bases at J, with 17 bases in the middle. This CDR3 has 17 residues. In DNA, the CDR3 is TGTGCCACCAGTGATCATTTCGAGGAGCCAACCACAGATACGCAGTATTTT. Translation gives CATSDHFEEPTTDTQYF.

The V gene is TRBV2, the J gene TRBJ2-3; the D gene is possibly TRBD2 (5 bases). The CDR3 is 16 residues long. The germline V gene encodes CDR1 SNHLY and CDR2 FYNNEI. Trimming pared 4 bases from V and 0 bases from J, leaving 14 bases between. This CDR3 is CASSGSPGSSTDTQYF. CDR3 nucleotides: TGTGCCAGCAGTGGATCCCCGGGGTCTAGCACAGATACGCAGTATTTT.

The chain couples TRBV7-9 to TRBJ2-7; 13 bases fit TRBD2. V was pared by 7 bases and J by 1 base, with 4 bases of the junction left unmatched. Germline CDR1 reads SEHNR; CDR2 reads FQNEAQ (reference sequence). The CDR3 loop spans 15 amino acids. The CDR3 sequence: CASMRTSGRSYEQYF. CDR3 sequence (DNA): TGTGCCAGCATGCGGACTAGCGGGAGATCCTACGAGCAGTACTTC.

The chain joins TRBV5-1 to TRBJ2-4; D is perhaps TRBD2 (6 bases). Between the trimmed V and J ends, which lost 4 bases and 0 bases, there was a span of 14 bases. Germline V gene data show CDR1 as SGHRS and CDR2 as YFSETQ. The CDR3 covers 16 residues. Here the CDR3 reads CASSVGLGGAKNIQYF. The CDR3 DNA follows: TGCGCCAGCAGCGTTGGGCTCGGGGGAGCCAAAAACATTCAGTACTTC.

J is TRBJ2-7 and V is TRBV24-1, with 10 bases matching TRBD2. Germline assignment: CDR1 KGHDR and CDR2 SFDVKD. This CDR3 is 16 amino acids long. The ends lost 7 bases at V and 3 bases at J; junction bases unmatched: 11. CDR3 sequence reads: CATRPSGRLGLYEQYF. The CDR3 DNA reads TGTGCCACCAGACCTAGCGGGAGATTGGGGCTCTACGAGCAGTACTTC.

Only a few counts were recorded for this clonotype. V is TRBV3-1 and J is TRBJ2-1, with a weak D call TRBD1 (6 bases). In germline, CDR1 is LGHDT, CDR2 YNNKEL (reference sequence). V lost 5 bases and J lost 5, with 13 bases in between. This CDR3 has 14 residues. Written as DNA, the CDR3 is TGTGCCAGCAGCTTCAGGACAGCCCACAATGAGCAGTTCTTC. It yields the protein CASSFRTAHNEQFF.

Comment on this clonotype: One junction end does not reproduce the germline sequence, and a read error may be involved. The V and J genes are TRBV7-2 and TRBJ2-2, with TRBD2 as a possible D gene (5 bases). Germline V CDR1 and CDR2: SGHTA, FQGNSA. The CDR3 has 14 residues. CDR3 residues: CASSLVPYTGELFF. Written as DNA, the CDR3 is TGTGCCAGCAGCTTAGTCCCGTACACCGGGGAGCTATTTTTT.

V usage is TRBV4-3 and J usage is TRBJ2-3; 7 bases line up with TRBD2. V was pared by 1 base and J by 3 bases, with 13 bases of the junction left unmatched. Germline V gene lookup returns CDR1 LGHNA and CDR2 YSLEER. The length of the CDR3 is 18 residues. The CDR3 spells CASSQVGRGGVRTDTQYF. The CDR3 DNA is TGCGCCAGCAGCCAAGTGGGAAGGGGAGGGGTAAGAACAGATACGCAGTATTTT.

This sequence joins TRBV4-1 and TRBJ2-7; D remains ambiguous. The germline V gene has CDR1 MGHRA and CDR2 YSYEKL. V lost 0 bases and J 7 bases, leaving 16 bases between the germline ends. This CDR3 region has 15 residues. The CDR3 nucleotides read TGCGCCAGCAGCCAAGAAGATGGTCCCACCGGGGAGCAGTACTTC. Translated, it gives CASSQEDGPTGEQYF.

V gene TRBV20-1 combines with J gene TRBJ2-2; 14 bases fit TRBD2. The CDR3 runs to 17 residues. The V and J ends lost 4 bases and 4 bases, in that order; junction bases with no gene match: 8. The germline gives CDR1 DFQATT, CDR2 SNEGSKA (reference sequence). The chain's CDR3 is CSAMRPGLAGVTGELFF. For the CDR3, the DNA is TGCAGTGCTATGCGCCCGGGACTAGCGGGAGTCACCGGGGAGCTGTTTTTT.

The rearrangement uses TRBV5-6 and TRBJ2-1; D ambiguous. CDR1 and CDR2 from the germline V gene are SGHDT and YYEEEE. The V end lost 4 bases, the J end lost 6 bases, and 17 bases lay between the germline ends. The CDR3 runs to 15 residues. The CDR3 is CASSALTPPRNEQFF. In DNA, the CDR3 is TGTGCCAGCAGCGCGCTAACACCACCTCGCAATGAGCAGTTCTTC.

The gene calls are TRBV4-1 and TRBJ2-5, with D perhaps matching TRBD2 (6 bases). The closer fit of TRBJ2-7 to the DNA end suggests the J call may be wrong. This CDR3 comprises 14 residues. The germline V gene encodes CDR1 MGHRA and CDR2 YSYEKL. The CDR3 protein is CASSQLGGRDEQYF. In nucleotides, the CDR3 is TGCGCCAGCAGCCAATTAGGAGGGCGGGACGAGCAGTACTTC.

The rearrangement uses TRBV5-1 and TRBJ2-5, with no clear D. The J call could be wrong; TRBJ2-7 is a better fit for the DNA end. The germline V gene encodes CDR1 SGHRS and CDR2 YFSETQ. The CDR3 consists of 14 residues. The CDR3 spells CASSSGVLAYEQYF. The DNA for the CDR3 is TGCGCCAGCAGCTCAGGTGTCCTGGCCTACGAGCAGTACTTC.

The chain has TRBV15 and TRBJ2-5; a weak D match, TRBD2 (6 bases). The CDR3 is 15 residues long. V shed 3 bases and J shed 4 bases, with 15 bases lying between them. CDR1 LNHNV and CDR2 YYDKDF come from the germline V gene (reference sequence). CDR3 residues: CATSSQNLAVETQYF. In nucleotides, the CDR3 is TGTGCCACCAGCAGTCAAAATTTAGCGGTAGAGACCCAGTACTTC.

This clonotype was detected once. The V and J genes are TRBV4-1 and TRBJ2-7; no reliable D call. CDR1 MGHRA and CDR2 YSYEKL come from the germline V gene. The ends were cut back, 0 bases at V and 9 bases at J, with 9 bases in the middle. This CDR3 is built from 12 residues. CDR3 DNA: TGCGCCAGCAGCCAAGATGGCGGCGGGCAGTACTTC. It is translated as CASSQDGGGQYF.

The J gene is TRBJ1-2, the V gene TRBV27, with a tentative D call TRBD1 (6 bases). Trimming took off 7 bases at V and 0 bases at J, with 12 bases between the two ends. The CDR3 is 14 amino acids. Germline V gene lookup returns CDR1 MNHEY and CDR2 SMNVEV (reference sequence). The CDR3 DNA sequence: TGTGCCAGCAAAGGGACACATGCTAACTATGGCTACACCTTC. It encodes CASKGTHANYGYTF.

This clonotype came up a few times. This chain connects TRBV6-1 to TRBJ2-7, with 7 nucleotides matching TRBD2. Germline-derived CDR1 and CDR2 are MNHNS and SASEGT. The J segment lost 4 bases and the V segment lost 7 bases, leaving 19 bases of the junction unmatched. The CDR3 is 17 residues long. The CDR3 loop is CASNPVPREVGFYEQYF. As DNA, the CDR3 is TGTGCCAGCAATCCTGTTCCCCGGGAGGTCGGCTTTTACGAGCAGTACTTC.

This chain connects TRBV6-5 to TRBJ1-2; tentatively, D is TRBD1 (5 bases). The CDR3 sequence is 15 residues long. Deletions cut 2 bases from V and 3 bases from J, with 13 bases between. The germline V gene encodes CDR1 MNHEY and CDR2 SVGAGI. CDR3 bases: TGTGCCAGCAGTTACGATTGGAGGGGTTACTATGGCTACACCTTC. Its protein product is CASSYDWRGYYGYTF.

This clonotype was seen more than once but under ten times. The V and J genes are TRBV15 and TRBJ2-5; 9 bases match TRBD1. Germline V gives CDR1 LNHNV, CDR2 YYDKDF (reference sequence). Germline trimming cut 8 bases from V and 2 bases from J; bases unmatched to any gene: 9. CDR3 length: 15 amino acids. The CDR3 protein is CATSPTGGLQETQYF. In DNA, the CDR3 is TGTGCCACCTCCCCGACAGGGGGTTTACAAGAGACCCAGTACTTC.

This chain links TRBV6-2 or TRBV6-3 with TRBJ1-2; 7 bases match TRBD1. CDR1 MNHEY and CDR2 SVGEGT come from the germline V gene. The CDR3 contains 14 residues. The V gene end was trimmed by 2 bases and the J gene end by 3 bases; junction bases not matched to a gene: 3. The DNA for the CDR3 is TGTGCCAGCAGTTACAGGGGGCCCGACTATGGCTACACCTTC. The encoded protein is CASSYRGPDYGYTF.

The chain uses TRBV7-8 and TRBJ1-5; the match to TRBD1 covers 7 bases. Per germline, CDR1 SGHVS and CDR2 FQNEAQ. The CDR3 covers 15 residues. With V trimmed by 3 bases and J by 7 bases, 9 bases remained unmatched. CDR3 sequence reads: CASSFVDRAEQPQHF. CDR3 bases: TGTGCCAGCAGCTTCGTCGACAGGGCAGAACAGCCCCAGCATTTT. Combining the CDR3 with reference TRBV7-8 and TRBJ1-5 gives the whole variable domain GAGVSQSPRYKVAKRGQDVALRCDPISGHVSLFWYQQALGQGPEFLTYFQNEAQLDKSGLPSDRFFAERPEGSVSTLKIQRTQQEDSAVYLCASSFVDRAEQPQHFGDGTRLSIL.